The clone carrying this T cell receptor (beta chain) was detected many times. Its antigen is not identified. The data belong to a study of response to subunit inactivated influenza vaccine. TCRdb analysed the RT-PCR reads with MiXCR anew, one entry per CDR3 protein. The data hold 450,000 to 600,000 distinct CDR3 sequences, with 6% to 9% observed a single time. Study observations and caveats: Authors suggested that a seasonal influenza vaccination recruits few new T cells each time.

With V trimmed by 5 bases and J by 1 base, 5 bases remained unmatched. The CDR3 consists of 16 residues. The V call is TRBV12-3 or TRBV12-4, the J call TRBJ2-5; 12 bases are a match to TRBD2. The receptor was derived from a man aged 50-75 years who received an inactivated influenza vaccine. The source material was PBMCs from blood, sampled less than 30 months after vaccination. The DNA of the CDR3 is TGTGCCAGCAGTAAACTAGCGGGAGGACGCCAAGAGACCCAGTACTTC. It encodes CASSKLAGGRQETQYF.